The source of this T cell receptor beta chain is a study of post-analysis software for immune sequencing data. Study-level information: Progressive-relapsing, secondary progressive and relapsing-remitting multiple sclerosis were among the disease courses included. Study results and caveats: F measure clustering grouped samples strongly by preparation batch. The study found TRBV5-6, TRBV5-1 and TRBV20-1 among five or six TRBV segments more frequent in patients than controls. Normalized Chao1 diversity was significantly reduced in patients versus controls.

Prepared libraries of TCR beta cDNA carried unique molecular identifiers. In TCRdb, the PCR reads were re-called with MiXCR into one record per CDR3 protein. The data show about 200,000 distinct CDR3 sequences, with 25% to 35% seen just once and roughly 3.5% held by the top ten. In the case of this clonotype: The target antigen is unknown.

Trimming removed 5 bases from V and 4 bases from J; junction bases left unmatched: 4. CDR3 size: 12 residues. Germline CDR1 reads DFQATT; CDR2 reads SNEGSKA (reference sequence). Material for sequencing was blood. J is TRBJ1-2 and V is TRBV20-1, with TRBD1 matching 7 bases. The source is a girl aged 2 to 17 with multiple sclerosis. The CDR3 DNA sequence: TGCAGTGCTGGGACAGCGCTCTATGGCTACACCTTC. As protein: CSAGTALYGYTF.